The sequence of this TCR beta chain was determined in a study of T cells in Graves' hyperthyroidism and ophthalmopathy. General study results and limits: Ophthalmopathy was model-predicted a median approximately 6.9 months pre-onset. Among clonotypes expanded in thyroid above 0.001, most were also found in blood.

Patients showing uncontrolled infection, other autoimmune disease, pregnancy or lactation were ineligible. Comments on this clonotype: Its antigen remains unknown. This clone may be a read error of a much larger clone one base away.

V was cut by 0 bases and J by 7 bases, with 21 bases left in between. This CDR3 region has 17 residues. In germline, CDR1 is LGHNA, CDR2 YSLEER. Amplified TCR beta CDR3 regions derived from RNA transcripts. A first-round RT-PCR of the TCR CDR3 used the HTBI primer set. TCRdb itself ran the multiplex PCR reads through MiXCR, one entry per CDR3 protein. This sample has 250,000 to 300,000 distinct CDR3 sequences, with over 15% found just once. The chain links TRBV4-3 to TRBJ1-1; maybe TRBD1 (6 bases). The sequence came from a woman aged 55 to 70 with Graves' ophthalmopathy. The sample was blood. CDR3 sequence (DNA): TGCGCCAGCAGCCAAGATTGGACAGACGATACCAATGATGAAGCTTTCTTT. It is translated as CASSQDWTDDTNDEAFF.